Listed here are 29 T cell receptor beta chains from one sample, sequenced in a study of T cells in Graves' hyperthyroidism and ophthalmopathy. Authors of the study amplified TCR beta CDR3 regions from RNA transcripts. Carried out on the TCR CDR3, a first-round RT-PCR used the HTBI primer set. MiXCR was run by TCRdb on the multiplex PCR reads, yielding one entry per CDR3 protein. The table includes more than 500,000 distinct CDR3 sequences, about 16% detected once. The sequenced sample consisted of blood. The receptors come from a woman under 40 with Graves' hyperthyroidism.

This chain joins TRBV6-2 or TRBV6-3 and TRBJ2-6; tentatively, D is TRBD2 (6 bases). Trimming took 6 bases from V and 0 from J, leaving 12 bases between them. The CDR3 totals 16 residues. Germline values: CDR1 MNHEY, CDR2 SVGEGT. CDR3 sequence (DNA): TGTGCCAGCAGCCGCGGGGAAATCTCTGGGGCCAACGTCCTGACTTTC. Protein product: CASSRGEISGANVLTF.

The table lists this clonotype with a few counts. Mismatch with germline at one junction end may stem from a read error. The chain joins TRBV7-9 to TRBJ1-2; no clear D. CDR3 length: 15 amino acids. CDR1 is SEHNR, CDR2 FQNEAQ, per germline (reference sequence). CDR3 coding DNA: TGTGTCAGCAGCTTAGAAGTGGGGTATGTGGGCGGCTACACCTTC. It codes for CVSSLEVGYVGGYTF.

In nucleotides, the CDR3 is TGTGCCAGCAGCTTAGATTTGGGGCCTCAAGCAGGGACCCAGTACTTC. Translation: CASSLDLGPQAGTQYF. This chain links TRBV7-2 with TRBJ2-5; perhaps TRBD1 as D (5 bases). The CDR3 covers 16 residues. The V gene's germline CDR1 is SGHTA and CDR2 FQGNSA. V lost 1 base, J lost 7 bases, and 19 bases lay in between.

This clonotype was counted a few times. CDR3 loop: CSASSGSKYEQYF. DNA for the CDR3: TGCAGTGCAAGTAGCGGGAGTAAATACGAGCAGTACTTC. This rearrangement joins TRBV20-1 to TRBJ2-7; 9 bases match TRBD2. The CDR3 contains 13 residues. After removal of 6 bases from V and 4 bases from J, the junction contained 7 bases not matched to a gene. The germline gives CDR1 DFQATT, CDR2 SNEGSKA (reference sequence).

This clonotype was detected many times. The J gene is TRBJ1-1, the V gene TRBV7-8; possible D gene TRBD1, 5 bases. This CDR3 spans 13 amino acids. Deletions cut 4 bases from V and 5 bases from J, with 11 bases between. Germline V CDR1 and CDR2: SGHVS, FQNEAQ. Here the CDR3 reads CASSSGGVTEAFF. The CDR3 nucleotides are TGTGCCAGCAGCTCAGGAGGGGTAACTGAAGCTTTCTTT.

The chain joins TRBV2 to TRBJ1-5; 7 bases match TRBD1. The CDR3 covers 14 residues. Germline trimming cut 4 bases from V and 3 bases from J; bases unmatched to any gene: 3. Germline assignment: CDR1 SNHLY and CDR2 FYNNEI. CDR3 region: CASSVRGFNQPQHF. The CDR3 nucleotides read TGTGCCAGCAGTGTCAGGGGGTTCAATCAGCCCCAGCATTTT.

This clonotype was picked up many times. J is TRBJ2-7 and V is TRBV28, with a possible D match to TRBD1 (7 bases). There are 15 residues in the CDR3. Germline CDR1 and CDR2: MDHEN and SYDVKM. Trimming stripped 5 bases from V and 4 bases from J, with 18 bases between. The DNA of the CDR3 is TGTGCCAGCAGTCCGCGGGGACAGAGCAGTTACGAGCAGTACTTC. This gives the protein CASSPRGQSSYEQYF.

This clonotype came up many times. This chain connects TRBV5-1 to TRBJ1-1, with D possibly matching TRBD1 (6 bases). CDR1 SGHRS and CDR2 YFSETQ come from the germline V gene. V was pared by 4 bases and J by 4 bases, with 14 bases between. CDR3 length equals 14 residues. CDR3 amino acids: CASSNGGRGTEAFF. CDR3 coding DNA: TGCGCCAGCAGCAACGGAGGCAGGGGCACTGAAGCTTTCTTT.

A few counts support this clonotype. V usage is TRBV30 and J usage is TRBJ2-5; 7 bases are a match to TRBD2. Germline lookup yields CDR1 GTSNPN and CDR2 SVGIG (reference sequence). This CDR3 comprises 13 residues. After removal of 2 bases from V and 4 bases from J, the junction contained 4 bases not matched to a gene. CDR3 in DNA: TGTGCCTGGAGTATCTGGGGGGGAGAGACCCAGTACTTC. Protein: CAWSIWGGETQYF.

This clonotype was observed at least ten times. The chain couples TRBV7-2 to TRBJ2-1, with 14 bases that match TRBD2. Germline trimming cut 5 bases from V and 14 bases from J; bases unmatched to any gene: 11. The CDR3 runs 15 residues. The germline V gene has CDR1 SGHTA and CDR2 FQGNSA. In DNA form, the CDR3 reads TGTGCCAGCAGCCAAGGGACTAGCGGGAGAGAGGTGAAGTTCTTC. Protein sequence: CASSQGTSGREVKFF. The full variable domain, completed using reference TRBV7-2 and TRBJ2-1, is GAGVSQSPSNKVTEKGKDVELRCDPISGHTALYWYRQSLGQGLEFLIYFQGNSAPDKSGLPSDRFSAERTGGSVSTLTIQRTQQEDSAVYLCASSQGTSGREVKFFGPGTRLTVL.

CDR3 nucleotides: TGTGCCAGCAGCCAAGGGTCTCTAGATACGCAGTATTTT. Translating it yields CASSQGSLDTQYF. The J gene is TRBJ2-3, the V gene TRBV3-1; D gene unclear. V lost 1 base and J 5 bases, leaving 7 bases between the germline ends. This CDR3 is 13 amino acids long. Looked up from germline, CDR1 is LGHDT and CDR2 is YNNKEL (reference sequence).

The rearrangement links TRBV28 to TRBJ2-2; D is undetermined. The CDR3 totals 14 residues. Looked up from germline, CDR1 is MDHEN and CDR2 is SYDVKM. V gave up 5 bases and J gave up 5 bases, with 12 bases separating them. DNA of the CDR3: TGTGCCAGCAGTCGCCCATTAAGAACCGGGGAGCTGTTTTTT. This gives the protein CASSRPLRTGELFF.

The V call is TRBV15, the J call TRBJ2-7; weak D call: TRBD2 (6 bases). V lost 0 bases and J 2 bases, leaving 11 bases between the germline ends. The CDR3 contains 15 residues. Germline V CDR1 and CDR2: LNHNV, YYDKDF (reference sequence). The CDR3 is CATSRDTGVAYEQYF. The DNA of the CDR3 is TGTGCCACCAGCAGAGATACGGGGGTTGCCTACGAGCAGTACTTC.

This clonotype was recorded many times. CDR3 in DNA: TGTGCCAGCAGTGAATGGACTAGCGGGACAACCTACGAGCAGTACTTC. It yields the protein CASSEWTSGTTYEQYF. The chain recombines TRBV2 with TRBJ2-7; 12 bases match TRBD2. The J segment lost 2 bases and the V segment lost 2 bases, leaving 4 bases of the junction unmatched. This CDR3 region has 16 residues. Per germline, CDR1 SNHLY and CDR2 FYNNEI.

This clonotype has ten or more counts. The chain uses TRBV28 and TRBJ1-4; weak D call: TRBD1 (5 bases). Per germline, CDR1 MDHEN and CDR2 SYDVKM. The ends were cut back, 4 bases at V and 7 bases at J, with 16 bases in the middle. The CDR3 covers 15 residues. DNA of the CDR3: TGTGCCAGCAGTTCTATAAGGGGTCCCCGTGAAAAACTGTTTTTT. Protein product: CASSSIRGPREKLFF. Supplemented by reference TRBV28 and TRBJ1-4, the full variable domain reads DVKVTQSSRYLVKRTGEKVFLECVQDMDHENMFWYRQDPGLGLRLIYFSYDVKMKEKGDIPEGYSVSREKKERFSLILESASTNQTSMYLCASSSIRGPREKLFFGSGTQLSVL.

This clonotype was seen only a few times. The chain links TRBV7-2 to TRBJ2-3; D is possibly TRBD1 (6 bases). From germline, CDR1 is SGHTA and CDR2 FQGNSA. Between the trimmed V and J ends, which lost 5 bases and 2 bases, there was a span of 14 bases. The CDR3 extends over 15 amino acids. CDR3 DNA sequence: TGTGCCAGCAGCCCGAGACAGGCCCTCACAGATACGCAGTATTTT. Translated: CASSPRQALTDTQYF.

The table lists this clonotype with a few counts. The V gene is TRBV3-1, the J gene TRBJ2-1, with D maybe TRBD2 (5 bases). CDR3 length: 19 residues. The V end lost 4 bases, the J end lost 5 bases, and 27 bases lay between the germline ends. Germline CDR1 reads LGHDT; CDR2 reads YNNKEL (reference sequence). CDR3 sequence: CASSLFKDRTSVLHNEQFF. The DNA of the CDR3 is TGTGCCAGCAGCCTTTTTAAAGACCGAACTAGTGTGCTTCACAATGAGCAGTTCTTC.

This clonotype was counted ten times or more. J is TRBJ2-7 and V is TRBV7-2; tentative D call: TRBD2 (5 bases). Germline loops: CDR1 SGHTA, CDR2 FQGNSA. The CDR3 runs to 14 residues. V dropped 2 bases and J dropped 7 bases, with 15 bases sitting between them. This CDR3 is CASSLQARAEEQYF. DNA for the CDR3: TGTGCCAGCAGCTTACAGGCTAGAGCGGAAGAGCAGTACTTC.

The V call is TRBV15, the J call TRBJ2-3, with 7 nucleotides matching TRBD1. With V trimmed by 2 bases and J by 3 bases, 8 bases remained unmatched. The CDR3 covers 16 residues. Per the germline V gene, CDR1 is LNHNV and CDR2 is YYDKDF (reference sequence). CDR3 DNA: TGTGCCACCAGCAGACCCCGGGACAGACTTACAGATACGCAGTATTTT. Translated, it gives CATSRPRDRLTDTQYF.

This clonotype has at least ten counts. The rearrangement links TRBV7-3 to TRBJ2-3; 10 bases fit TRBD2. With V trimmed by 4 bases and J by 6 bases, 10 bases remained unmatched. The CDR3 consists of 16 residues. The germline gives CDR1 SGHTA, CDR2 FQGTGA. CDR3 amino acids: CASSSRASGRYDTQYF. The CDR3 DNA reads TGTGCCAGCAGCTCCCGGGCTAGCGGGAGATACGATACGCAGTATTTT.

V and J are TRBV27 and TRBJ1-6; D uncertain. This CDR3 region has 15 residues. Germline CDR1 reads MNHEY; CDR2 reads SMNVEV (reference sequence). Trimming took 6 bases from V and 0 from J, leaving 9 bases between them. This CDR3 reads CASSYLSSYNSPLHF. The DNA of the CDR3 is TGTGCCAGCAGCTATCTGAGCTCCTATAATTCACCCCTCCACTTT.

The chain employs TRBV6-1 and TRBJ2-2; TRBD1 matches 12 bases. This CDR3 has 16 residues. Germline assignment: CDR1 MNHNS and CDR2 SASEGT. V lost 8 bases and J lost 6; bases outside the gene matches: 10. CDR3 DNA: TGTGCCAGCTGTGCTCTTGGGACAGGGGGCGCCGGGGAGCTGTTTTTT. Encoded protein: CASCALGTGGAGELFF.

The chain is built from TRBV28 and TRBJ1-6; TRBD1 agrees at 9 bases. Germline loops: CDR1 MDHEN, CDR2 SYDVKM. The CDR3 loop spans 12 amino acids. Trimming at V came to 10 bases and at J to 13 bases, leaving 8 bases not matched to a gene. The DNA of the CDR3 is TGTGCCACCGGGACAGGGCCTATCCCCCTCCACTTT. This sequence encodes CATGTGPIPLHF.

The rearrangement joins TRBV6-4 to TRBJ1-5, with D unclear. The length of the CDR3 is 14 residues. CDR1 MRHNA and CDR2 SNTAGT come from the germline V gene. The V end was cut by 0 bases, the J end by 3 bases, with 6 bases between. CDR3 protein: CASSDSNINQPQHF. CDR3 DNA: TGTGCCAGCAGTGACTCGAATATCAATCAGCCCCAGCATTTT.

The chain links TRBV7-9 to TRBJ2-6; D not resolved. This CDR3 region has 15 residues. V lost 7 bases, J lost 4 bases, and 14 bases lay in between. In germline, CDR1 is SEHNR, CDR2 FQNEAQ (reference sequence). The CDR3 DNA reads TGTGCCAGCATCCCTCTGGGGTCCGGGGCCAACGTCCTGACTTTC. As protein: CASIPLGSGANVLTF.

This CDR3 reads CASSLTETYTGELFF. The CDR3 nucleotides are TGTGCCAGCAGCTTGACAGAGACTTACACCGGGGAGCTGTTTTTT. The chain couples TRBV11-2 to TRBJ2-2; maybe TRBD1 (5 bases). The CDR3 has 15 amino acids. Germline lookup yields CDR1 SGHAT and CDR2 FQNNGV. V lost 3 bases and J 3 bases, leaving 11 bases between the germline ends.

This clonotype was detected many times. This chain uses TRBV7-8 with TRBJ2-3, with 8 bases fitting TRBD2. V was clipped by 5 bases and J by 7 bases; unmatched bases: 23. The CDR3 is 19 amino acids. Per the germline V gene, CDR1 is SGHVS and CDR2 is FQNEAQ. In DNA, the CDR3 is TGTGCCAGCAGCCTCCTCGGGCGGGAGGCCACCCCCCTCCAATATACGCAGTATTTT. It is translated as CASSLLGREATPLQYTQYF. Together with reference TRBV7-8 and TRBJ2-3, the CDR3 gives the full variable domain: GAGVSQSPRYKVAKRGQDVALRCDPISGHVSLFWYQQALGQGPEFLTYFQNEAQLDKSGLPSDRFFAERPEGSVSTLKIQRTQQEDSAVYLCASSLLGREATPLQYTQYFGPGTRLTVL.

As for this clonotype: At one boundary the junction diverges from the germline segment, which might be a read error. V gene TRBV14 combines with J gene TRBJ2-1, with D possibly TRBD1 on 6 matching bases. Germline CDR1 is SGHDN and CDR2 is FVKESK. This CDR3 is 16 amino acids long. CDR3 DNA: TGTGCCAGCAGCCAAGAAGGGGGTAGATCCTACAATGAGCTGTTCTTC. Amino acids: CASSQEGGRSYNELFF.

The V and J genes are TRBV20-1 and TRBJ2-2; D may be TRBD2 (5 bases). Germline V gene lookup returns CDR1 DFQATT and CDR2 SNEGSKA (reference sequence). The CDR3 consists of 16 residues. The V gene lost 1 base and the J gene lost 0 bases, with 12 bases spanning the gap. As DNA, the CDR3 is TGCAGTGCTAGAGTCCCCGAACTAGCGAACACCGGGGAGCTGTTTTTT. As protein: CSARVPELANTGELFF.